A selection of T cell receptor beta chains follows, all from one sample in a study of T cells in localized non-small cell lung cancer. Sequencing was performed with immunoSEQ multiplex PCR; in TCRdb, only in-frame clones are kept and a portion is missing. The data hold over 30,000 clones, with approximately 80% observed a single time. The sample here was peripheral blood, taken before any cancer treatment. The receptors shown here come from a male donor at least 60 years old with stage II squamous cell lung carcinoma. CDR3s include the opening cysteine and the closing phenylalanine or tryptophan. The order of the fields is V gene, clone size, J gene, D gene, CDR3 protein, CDR3 DNA. The D gene is left open where the match is weak. Size is omitted from some rows. Given values are once, few, many or a class for expanded clones.

V gene: TRBV29-1; clone size: -; J gene: TRBJ1-3; D gene: -; CDR3 protein: CSVAWGHHSGNTIYF; CDR3 DNA: TGCAGCGTTGCATGGGGACACCACTCTGGAAACACCATATATTTT
V gene: TRBV10-3; clone size: once; J gene: TRBJ2-5; D gene: -; CDR3 protein: CAISSGAGRETQYF; CDR3 DNA: TGTGCCATCAGTAGCGGCGCGGGGAGGGAGACCCAGTACTTC
V gene: TRBV18; clone size: -; J gene: TRBJ2-2; D gene: TRBD1; CDR3 protein: CASSPDRANTGELFF; CDR3 DNA: TGTGCCAGCTCACCAGACAGGGCTAACACCGGGGAGCTGTTTTTT
V gene: TRBV5-1; clone size: -; J gene: TRBJ2-6; D gene: -; CDR3 protein: CASSLLRGPGANVLTF; CDR3 DNA: TGCGCCAGCAGCTTGTTACGGGGCCCTGGGGCCAACGTCCTGACTTTC
V gene: TRBV7-6; clone size: -; J gene: TRBJ2-1; D gene: TRBD2; CDR3 protein: CASKQRGGIYNEQFF; CDR3 DNA: TGTGCCAGCAAACAGCGGGGGGGGATCTACAATGAGCAGTTCTTC
V gene: TRBV7-3; clone size: -; J gene: TRBJ1-1; D gene: -; CDR3 protein: CASSLRAQTANTEAFF; CDR3 DNA: TGTGCCAGCAGCTTAAGGGCCCAGACAGCAAACACTGAAGCTTTCTTT
V gene: TRBV10-3; clone size: -; J gene: TRBJ1-2; D gene: -; CDR3 protein: CAISDGFSDGYTF; CDR3 DNA: TGTGCCATCAGTGACGGGTTCTCGGATGGCTACACCTTC
V gene: TRBV6-6; clone size: -; J gene: TRBJ1-2; D gene: TRBD1; CDR3 protein: CASSSQGNGYTF; CDR3 DNA: TGTGCCAGCAGTTCACAGGGGAATGGCTACACCTTC
V gene: TRBV27; clone size: -; J gene: TRBJ1-2; D gene: -; CDR3 protein: CASSLSQGSGYGYTF; CDR3 DNA: TGTGCCAGCAGTTTATCGCAGGGGTCAGGGTATGGCTACACCTTC
V gene: TRBV7-9; clone size: once; J gene: TRBJ2-5; D gene: -; CDR3 protein: CASSLAGTQETQYF; CDR3 DNA: TGTGCCAGCAGCTTGGCGGGCACCCAAGAGACCCAGTACTTC
V gene: TRBV11-3; clone size: few; J gene: TRBJ1-2; D gene: -; CDR3 protein: CASSLEGRESNYGYTF; CDR3 DNA: TGTGCCAGCAGCTTAGAAGGAAGGGAGTCTAACTATGGCTACACCTTC
V gene: TRBV19; clone size: -; J gene: TRBJ2-3; D gene: -; CDR3 protein: CACSIETGEGDTQFF; CDR3 DNA: TGTGCCTGTAGTATAGAGACAGGGGAGGGAGATACGCAGTTTTTT
V gene: TRBV19; clone size: -; J gene: TRBJ2-7; D gene: -; CDR3 protein: CASSTGSYEQYF; CDR3 DNA: TGTGCCAGTAGCACAGGGAGCTACGAGCAGTACTTC
V gene: TRBV7-2; clone size: -; J gene: TRBJ2-1; D gene: -; CDR3 protein: CASSLMEDEQFF; CDR3 DNA: TGTGCCAGCAGCTTAATGGAGGATGAGCAGTTCTTC
V gene: TRBV7-9; clone size: -; J gene: TRBJ2-1; D gene: -; CDR3 protein: CATLTDSYNEQFF; CDR3 DNA: TGTGCCACCCTGACGGACTCCTACAATGAGCAGTTCTTC
V gene: TRBV10-2; clone size: -; J gene: TRBJ1-1; D gene: -; CDR3 protein: CASSESVGLRTEAFF; CDR3 DNA: TGCGCCAGCAGTGAGTCAGTAGGGCTCAGAACTGAAGCTTTCTTT
V gene: TRBV5-1; clone size: -; J gene: TRBJ2-3; D gene: -; CDR3 protein: CASESGATQYF; CDR3 DNA: TGCGCCAGCGAATCAGGGGCTACGCAGTATTTT
V gene: TRBV5-4; clone size: -; J gene: TRBJ2-1; D gene: -; CDR3 protein: CASSLTTGNEQFF; CDR3 DNA: TGTGCCAGCAGCTTGACCACAGGGAATGAGCAGTTCTTC
V gene: TRBV7-3; clone size: -; J gene: TRBJ2-1; D gene: TRBD1; CDR3 protein: CASSLGQGTGGDEQFF; CDR3 DNA: TGTGCCAGCAGCTTAGGTCAGGGGACAGGGGGCGATGAGCAGTTCTTC
V gene: TRBV11-2; clone size: -; J gene: TRBJ1-5; D gene: -; CDR3 protein: CASSQRWSGLHF; CDR3 DNA: TGTGCCAGCAGCCAGAGATGGTCGGGTCTGCATTTT
V gene: TRBV5-5; clone size: -; J gene: TRBJ1-5; D gene: TRBD1; CDR3 protein: CASSLGVGTGLQPQHF; CDR3 DNA: TGTGCCAGCAGCTTGGGTGTGGGGACAGGGCTTCAGCCCCAGCATTTT
V gene: TRBV7-8; clone size: -; J gene: TRBJ1-2; D gene: TRBD1; CDR3 protein: CASSSRQGNYGYTF; CDR3 DNA: TGTGCCAGCAGCTCGAGACAGGGGAACTATGGCTACACCTTC
V gene: TRBV19; clone size: few; J gene: TRBJ1-4; D gene: -; CDR3 protein: CASMRRSNNEKLFF; CDR3 DNA: TGTGCCAGTATGAGGCGTTCCAATAATGAAAAACTGTTTTTT
V gene: TRBV5-1; clone size: -; J gene: TRBJ1-3; D gene: -; CDR3 protein: CASSLGASGNTIYF; CDR3 DNA: TGCGCCAGCAGCTTGGGGGCGTCTGGAAACACCATATATTTT
V gene: TRBV30; clone size: -; J gene: TRBJ1-1; D gene: -; CDR3 protein: CAWIQYGRITEAFF; CDR3 DNA: TGTGCCTGGATTCAATACGGGCGAATCACTGAAGCTTTCTTT
V gene: TRBV6-6; clone size: -; J gene: TRBJ1-1; D gene: -; CDR3 protein: CASSYEARGPEAFF; CDR3 DNA: TGTGCCAGCAGTTACGAAGCGCGGGGCCCTGAAGCTTTCTTT
V gene: TRBV4-1; clone size: -; J gene: TRBJ2-7; D gene: -; CDR3 protein: CASSHQGVGNEQYF; CDR3 DNA: TGCGCCAGCAGCCACCAGGGAGTAGGCAACGAGCAGTACTTC
V gene: TRBV9; clone size: once; J gene: TRBJ2-5; D gene: -; CDR3 protein: CASSGGPGSGTQYF; CDR3 DNA: TGTGCCAGCAGCGGAGGCCCCGGCAGTGGGACCCAGTACTTC
V gene: TRBV5-1; clone size: -; J gene: TRBJ2-3; D gene: -; CDR3 protein: CASSLAPVQMSDTQYF; CDR3 DNA: TGCGCCAGCAGCTTGGCGCCAGTTCAGATGTCAGATACGCAGTATTTT
V gene: TRBV15; clone size: few; J gene: TRBJ1-3; D gene: -; CDR3 protein: CATRTGNSGNTIYF; CDR3 DNA: TGTGCCACCAGGACAGGAAACTCTGGAAACACCATATATTTT
V gene: TRBV9; clone size: -; J gene: TRBJ2-2; D gene: -; CDR3 protein: CASSAFTGNTGELFF; CDR3 DNA: TGTGCCAGCAGCGCGTTTACGGGGAACACCGGGGAGCTGTTTTTT
V gene: TRBV9; clone size: -; J gene: TRBJ1-5; D gene: -; CDR3 protein: CASSVGAGWAQPQHF; CDR3 DNA: TGTGCCAGCAGCGTAGGGGCGGGGTGGGCTCAGCCCCAGCATTTT